The 31 T cell receptor beta chains below all came from one sample that was sequenced in a study of T cell repertoires in cytomegalovirus infection. TCRdb passed the reads through MiXCR, listing each CDR3 protein once. Among around 74,000 distinct CDR3 sequences listed, 3.7% were seen once. Sequences were obtained from PBMCs. Receptors were obtained from a human donor in good health (CMV status not recorded). Some clones in this sample may be carry-over from other donors' samples.

There are many counts of this clonotype. This chain connects TRBV4-1 to TRBJ1-6, with D maybe TRBD1 (6 bases). V was clipped by 4 bases and J by 0 bases, with 25 bases between them. This CDR3 region has 21 residues. Germline V lookup: CDR1 MGHRA, CDR2 YSYEKL. The CDR3 sequence is CASSPIPFRQETSSYNSPLHF. The CDR3 coding sequence is TGCGCCAGCAGCCCAATACCCTTTCGACAGGAAACGAGCTCCTATAATTCACCCCTCCACTTT.

V is TRBV5-1 and J is TRBJ2-1; D unclear. The V end was cut by 1 base, the J end by 9 bases, with 11 bases between. This CDR3 is 13 amino acids long. Per germline, CDR1 SGHRS and CDR2 YFSETQ. CDR3 in amino acids: CASSLLPSSEQFF. The CDR3 region has the DNA TGCGCCAGCAGCTTGTTGCCCAGCAGTGAGCAGTTCTTC.

V is TRBV19 and J is TRBJ2-7; 9 nucleotides agree with TRBD1. Germline values: CDR1 LNHDA, CDR2 SQIVND (reference sequence). J gave up 2 bases and V 8 bases, and 7 bases lay outside the gene matches. This CDR3 spans 14 amino acids. CDR3 amino acids: CASRQGVFPYEQYF. For the CDR3, the DNA is TGTGCCAGTCGACAGGGGGTTTTCCCCTACGAGCAGTACTTC.

This clonotype was counted many times. The chain uses TRBV6-2 or TRBV6-3 and TRBJ2-1; weak D call: TRBD2 (5 bases). CDR1 MNHEY and CDR2 SVGEGT come from the germline V gene. The V and J ends lost 2 bases and 9 bases respectively, with 8 bases between them. There are 12 residues in the CDR3. CDR3 bases: TGTGCCAGCAGTTACGGCGGGCGTGAGCAGTTCTTC. Protein sequence: CASSYGGREQFF.

This clonotype rates as medium-sized (0.01 to 0.1%). The chain carries TRBV7-6 and TRBJ2-3, with D tentatively TRBD2 (6 bases). Germline CDR1 SGHVS, CDR2 FNYEAQ. The V and J ends lost 1 base and 2 bases respectively, with 10 bases between them. This CDR3 is built from 15 residues. The CDR3 is CASSLGLVDTDTQYF. The CDR3 region has the DNA TGTGCCAGCAGCTTAGGACTAGTCGACACAGATACGCAGTATTTT.

This clonotype was seen repeatedly, ten times or more. The chain recombines TRBV28 with TRBJ2-1; possibly TRBD1 or TRBD2 for D (5 bases each). CDR1 and CDR2 (germline): MDHEN, SYDVKM. Trimming pared 6 bases from V and 2 bases from J, leaving 17 bases between. The CDR3 covers 16 residues. CDR3 in DNA: TGTGCCAGCAGGTCCCGGGACGGGGCCACCTACAATGAGCAGTTCTTC. It codes for CASRSRDGATYNEQFF.

This clonotype showed up many times. This chain uses TRBV20-1 with TRBJ2-5; D call uncertain. Germline V gene data show CDR1 as DFQATT and CDR2 as SNEGSKA (reference sequence). The V gene lost 5 bases and the J gene lost 2 bases, with 6 bases spanning the gap. CDR3 length: 11 amino acids. The CDR3 here is CSALEQETQYF. As DNA, the CDR3 is TGCAGTGCTTTAGAGCAAGAGACCCAGTACTTC.

This clonotype was seen at least ten times. This rearrangement joins TRBV10-3 to TRBJ2-7; D gene uncertain. This CDR3 comprises 14 residues. Trimming stripped 0 bases from V and 2 bases from J, with 8 bases between. The germline V gene encodes CDR1 ENHRY and CDR2 SYGVKD. This CDR3 reads CAISESNGAYEQYF. CDR3 DNA sequence: TGTGCCATCAGTGAGTCGAATGGGGCCTACGAGCAGTACTTC.

This clonotype was seen repeatedly, ten times or more. This chain joins TRBV7-2 and TRBJ2-5, with D unclear. The CDR3 covers 14 residues. CDR1 SGHTA and CDR2 FQGNSA come from the germline V gene. Trimming removed 4 bases at V and 1 base at J, with 10 bases between. This CDR3 is CASSSDLSQETQYF. The CDR3 DNA sequence: TGTGCCAGCAGCTCCGATTTGTCCCAAGAGACCCAGTACTTC.

This clonotype came up many times. The chain links TRBV7-9 to TRBJ2-4; D is undetermined. This CDR3 contains 17 residues. V shed 1 base and J shed 9 bases, with 22 bases lying between them. Germline V lookup: CDR1 SEHNR, CDR2 FQNEAQ (reference sequence). For the CDR3, the DNA is TGTGCCAGCAGCTTAGACCCACCCGGACGGGTTCCAACCATTCAGTACTTC. It specifies CASSLDPPGRVPTIQYF.

At least ten counts were recorded for this clonotype. The rearrangement links TRBV7-8 to TRBJ1-1; 10 nucleotides align to TRBD1. The V gene's germline CDR1 is SGHVS and CDR2 FQNEAQ. With V trimmed by 6 bases and J by 3 bases, 19 bases remained unmatched. The CDR3 sequence is 19 residues long. The CDR3: CASSRQGANTLRGYTEAFF. The CDR3 DNA reads TGTGCCAGCAGTCGACAGGGGGCGAACACCCTGAGGGGTTACACTGAAGCTTTCTTT.

At least ten counts were recorded for this clonotype. The gene calls are TRBV7-8 and TRBJ2-3; 8 nucleotides align to TRBD2. With 0 bases clipped from V and 6 bases from J, the junction kept 8 bases outside the gene matches. CDR1 is SGHVS, CDR2 FQNEAQ, per germline. CDR3 length: 16 residues. CDR3 coding DNA: TGTGCCAGCAGCTTAGCGCGTAATAGCGGGGCGGATACGCAGTATTTT. Translating gives CASSLARNSGADTQYF. Full variable domain (remainder filled in from reference TRBV7-8 and TRBJ2-3): GAGVSQSPRYKVAKRGQDVALRCDPISGHVSLFWYQQALGQGPEFLTYFQNEAQLDKSGLPSDRFFAERPEGSVSTLKIQRTQQEDSAVYLCASSLARNSGADTQYFGPGTRLTVL.

This clonotype was observed at least ten times. This chain joins TRBV13 and TRBJ2-1; D not certain. The CDR3 has 12 amino acids. V lost 3 bases, J lost 12 bases, and 12 bases lay in between. CDR1 and CDR2 from the germline V gene are PRHDT and FYEKMQ (reference sequence). The CDR3 region has the DNA TGTGCCAGCAGCTTCGTCTCGGCGTGGCAGTTCTTC. Protein product: CASSFVSAWQFF.

This clonotype was seen repeatedly, ten times or more. The rearrangement joins TRBV15 to TRBJ2-3; possibly TRBD1 for D (6 bases). Germline V CDR1 and CDR2: LNHNV, YYDKDF (reference sequence). The CDR3 contains 16 residues. Between the trimmed V and J ends, which lost 0 bases and 2 bases, there was a span of 12 bases. The CDR3 reads CATSRDVGASTDTQYF. The CDR3 nucleotides are TGTGCCACCAGCAGAGACGTGGGGGCGTCCACAGATACGCAGTATTTT.

This clonotype was found many times. The V gene is TRBV6-2 or TRBV6-3, the J gene TRBJ2-2; D is possibly TRBD1 or TRBD2 (5 bases each). Looked up from germline, CDR1 is MNHEY and CDR2 is SVGEGT. CDR3 length equals 19 residues. Trimming removed 6 bases at V and 6 bases at J, with 29 bases between. CDR3 bases: TGTGCCAGCAGCCTCTTCTTGGTGGGGGTAGCCGGGATGGCCGGGGAGCTGTTTTTT. Its translation is CASSLFLVGVAGMAGELFF.

There are many counts of this clonotype. The chain links TRBV19 to TRBJ1-5; the D is unclear. The CDR3 spans 16 residues. V dropped 4 bases and J dropped 5 bases, with 18 bases sitting between them. CDR1 LNHDA and CDR2 SQIVND come from the germline V gene (reference sequence). The CDR3 DNA is TGTGCCAGTAGTAAATCGGGGTACGGCGCTGATCAGCCCCAGCATTTT. It encodes CASSKSGYGADQPQHF.

This clonotype was counted many times. CDR3 coding DNA: TGTGCCAGCACCTACCGGGGAGGCACTGAAGCTTTCTTT. This codes for CASTYRGGTEAFF. This chain connects TRBV28 to TRBJ1-1; no reliable D call. The V gene's germline CDR1 is MDHEN and CDR2 SYDVKM. The ends were cut back, 7 bases at V and 4 bases at J, with 13 bases in the middle. The CDR3 consists of 13 residues.

This clonotype has a count of ten or more. The CDR3 sequence is CASSLRRSFGETQYF. The DNA of the CDR3 is TGTGCCAGCAGTTTAAGGCGCAGCTTTGGAGAGACCCAGTACTTC. The chain couples TRBV12-3 or TRBV12-4 to TRBJ2-5, with unresolved D. V gave up 2 bases and J gave up 4 bases, with 14 bases separating them. CDR3 length: 15 residues.

This clonotype has ten or more counts. This chain joins TRBV20-1 and TRBJ1-1; D is unresolved. The CDR3 extends over 12 amino acids. CDR1 is DFQATT and CDR2 is SNEGSKA in the germline V gene (reference sequence). Trimming took 6 bases from V and 1 from J, leaving 9 bases between them. CDR3 DNA sequence: TGCAGTGCCAAGATTAAGAACACTGAAGCTTTCTTT. This sequence encodes CSAKIKNTEAFF.

This clonotype was seen at least ten times. The chain has TRBV4-1 and TRBJ1-6; D is undetermined. Germline values: CDR1 MGHRA, CDR2 YSYEKL. This CDR3 region has 15 residues. With 0 bases removed from V and 6 bases from J, the gap between germline ends came to 9 bases. CDR3 sequence reads: CASSQDTEVNSPLHF. For the CDR3, the DNA is TGCGCCAGCAGCCAAGATACGGAAGTTAATTCACCCCTCCACTTT.

There are many counts of this clonotype. The chain links TRBV18 to TRBJ2-7, with D hard to call. Germline CDR1 and CDR2: KGHSH and LQKENI. V dropped 5 bases and J dropped 2 bases, with 10 bases sitting between them. CDR3 length equals 13 residues. CDR3 amino acids: CASSGDMTYEQYF. The CDR3 bases are TGTGCCAGCTCAGGGGATATGACCTACGAGCAGTACTTC.

In regard to this clonotype: This may come from a read error, since a much larger clone is one base off. The gene calls are TRBV28 and TRBJ2-3; perhaps D is TRBD1 or TRBD2 (5 bases each). This CDR3 region has 15 residues. Germline CDR1 and CDR2: MDHEN and SYDVKM. The CDR3 region is CASSSSGDLGDTRYF. The CDR3 DNA reads TGTGCCAGCAGCTCCAGTGGGGACCTGGGGGATACGCGGTATTTT.

The table lists this clonotype with many counts. The V call is TRBV19, the J call TRBJ1-5; D is perhaps TRBD1 (6 bases). Germline V gene data show CDR1 as LNHDA and CDR2 as SQIVND (reference sequence). Trimming left V 5 bases short and J 2 bases short, with 16 bases between. The CDR3 sequence is 16 residues long. CDR3 protein: CASSPQGRGGNQPQHF. The CDR3 DNA sequence: TGTGCCAGTAGTCCACAGGGCCGGGGCGGCAATCAGCCCCAGCATTTT. The whole variable domain, remainder taken from reference TRBV19 and TRBJ1-5, is DGGITQSPKYLFRKEGQNVTLSCEQNLNHDAMYWYRQDPGQGLRLIYYSQIVNDFQKGDIAEGYSVSREKKESFPLTVTSAQKNPTAFYLCASSPQGRGGNQPQHFGDGTRLSIL.

The sample holds many counts of this clonotype. This chain uses TRBV2 with TRBJ1-1; a possible D gene is TRBD1 (5 bases). The CDR3 runs 12 residues. Germline assignment: CDR1 SNHLY and CDR2 FYNNEI. V was trimmed by 3 bases and J by 3 bases, leaving 5 bases between them. This CDR3 reads CASSEGDTEAFF. The CDR3 coding sequence is TGTGCCAGCAGTGAGGGGGACACTGAAGCTTTCTTT.

This clonotype was seen ten or more times. The chain joins TRBV28 to TRBJ2-3, with unresolved D. The CDR3 is 15 residues long. The ends were cut back, 5 bases at V and 2 bases at J, with 14 bases in the middle. Per the germline V gene, CDR1 is MDHEN and CDR2 is SYDVKM. The CDR3 bases are TGTGCCAGCAGTCTACCTAGGGCTTACACAGATACGCAGTATTTT. It specifies CASSLPRAYTDTQYF.

This clonotype was observed many times. V usage is TRBV12-3 or TRBV12-4 and J usage is TRBJ1-1, with TRBD1 identical over 7 bases. Trimming removed 5 bases from V and 4 bases from J; junction bases left unmatched: 4. CDR3 length equals 13 residues. The CDR3 spells CASSRDRATEAFF. DNA of the CDR3: TGTGCCAGCAGTAGAGACAGGGCCACTGAAGCTTTCTTT.

This clonotype was detected many times. The rearrangement links TRBV7-2 to TRBJ2-1; TRBD1 matches 8 bases. Germline V lookup: CDR1 SGHTA, CDR2 FQGNSA. The junction had 2 bases not matched to a gene; V was cut back by 4 bases and J by 0 bases. The CDR3 sequence is 15 residues long. CDR3 DNA: TGTGCCAGCAGCTGGGACAGGAGCTCCTACAATGAGCAGTTCTTC. The encoded protein is CASSWDRSSYNEQFF.

This clonotype appeared many times. The genes are TRBV6-1 and TRBJ1-6, with D perhaps TRBD1 (6 bases). The V end was cut by 5 bases, the J end by 7 bases, with 18 bases between. The CDR3 is 16 residues long. Germline V CDR1 and CDR2: MNHNS, SASEGT. The CDR3 DNA reads as TGTGCCAGCAGTACAAGCAGGGGAGGGACGAATTCACCCCTCCACTTT. This codes for CASSTSRGGTNSPLHF.

This clonotype appeared many times. J is TRBJ1-3 and V is TRBV15; D gene uncertain. Germline V gene data show CDR1 as LNHNV and CDR2 as YYDKDF (reference sequence). V lost 1 base and J lost 4, with 8 bases in between. The CDR3 is 14 residues long. CDR3 sequence: CATSRGTQGNTIYF. The CDR3 nucleotides are TGTGCCACCAGCAGAGGTACTCAGGGAAACACCATATATTTT. Drawing the rest from reference TRBV15 and TRBJ1-3, the complete variable domain is DAMVIQNPRYQVTQFGKPVTLSCSQTLNHNVMYWYQQKSSQAPKLLFHYYDKDFNNEADTPDNFQSRRPNTSFCFLDIRSPGLGDTAMYLCATSRGTQGNTIYFGEGSWLTVV.

J is TRBJ2-2 and V is TRBV28, with 8 bases lining up with TRBD1. This CDR3 region has 15 residues. Germline lookup yields CDR1 MDHEN and CDR2 SYDVKM. The trim removed 6 bases at V and 4 bases at J, leaving 7 bases unmatched. The CDR3 region is CASRRDRTFTGELFF. CDR3 nucleotide sequence: TGTGCCAGCAGACGGGACAGGACCTTCACCGGGGAGCTGTTTTTT.

This clonotype was counted ten times or more. The chain couples TRBV6-4 to TRBJ2-3; TRBD1 matches at 7 bases. In germline, CDR1 is MRHNA, CDR2 SNTAGT. V gave up 2 bases and J gave up 11 bases; unmatched junction bases: 7. This CDR3 contains 13 residues. The chain's CDR3 is CASSDVPDRLQYF. CDR3 nucleotide sequence: TGTGCCAGCAGTGACGTCCCGGACAGGTTGCAGTATTTT.